The sequence of this TCR beta chain was determined in a study of cytomegalovirus exposure and HLA in healthy donors. Findings and limits, study-wide: A link between a missense DCLRE1C variant and TCR beta V- and J-gene trimming emerged from a later analysis. Researchers counted around 180 TCR beta chains as cytomegalovirus-associated. A few chains tied to CMV proved CMV antigen-specific in vitro. It was assumed in the presence/absence analyses that sequencing depth was roughly uniform across donors.

The study ran its PCR with 60 Vbeta and 13 Jbeta primers. The repertoire was sequenced with immunoSEQ multiplex PCR; TCRdb's copy has only in-frame clones and lacks some. Among 150,000 to 250,000 clones, 82% were seen once, and the ten largest hold over 5%. CDR3 length equals 14 residues. Germline values: CDR1 SGHRS, CDR2 YFSETQ. V lost 4 bases, J lost 9 bases, and 8 bases stayed unmatched. This clone came up once. Its antigen is not known. This TCR was sampled from a woman in her forties or fifties in good health and CMV-seropositive. Sample: PBMCs. J is TRBJ2-1 and V is TRBV5-1; 9 bases line up with TRBD1. The CDR3 spells CASSTTGQGTEQFF. CDR3 nucleotide sequence: TGCGCCAGCAGCACCACGGGACAGGGCACTGAGCAGTTCTTC.